These 14 T cell receptor beta chains originate from one sample sequenced in a study of cytomegalovirus exposure and HLA in healthy donors. PCR was performed using 60 Vbeta and 13 Jbeta primers. Sequenced by immunoSEQ multiplex PCR; TCRdb stores in-frame clones only, minus some. The sample lists roughly 150,000 clones; 77% were seen once. Sequenced input: PBMCs. The receptors shown here come from a man under 40 in good health and CMV-seronegative.

The chain is built from TRBV7-6 and TRBJ1-1, with D maybe TRBD1 (5 bases). The V gene's germline CDR1 is SGHVS and CDR2 FNYEAQ. The CDR3 is made up of 15 amino acids. With 2 bases removed from V and 4 bases from J, the gap between germline ends came to 14 bases. CDR3 DNA: TGTGCCAGCAGCTTAACGGGGGGGACTGCCACTGAAGCTTTCTTT. It codes for CASSLTGGTATEAFF.

The chain combines TRBV15 with TRBJ2-7, with D perhaps matching TRBD2 (6 bases). V lost 1 base to trimming and J lost 2 bases, with 18 bases between them. CDR3 length equals 17 residues. From germline, CDR1 is LNHNV and CDR2 YYDKDF (reference sequence). CDR3 protein: CATSRGPGQGGAYEQYF. The CDR3 DNA sequence: TGTGCCACCAGCAGAGGCCCTGGGCAGGGAGGAGCCTACGAGCAGTACTTC.

The chain has TRBV20-1 and TRBJ2-7; D uncertain. Per germline, CDR1 DFQATT and CDR2 SNEGSKA (reference sequence). Trimming stripped 3 bases from V and 4 bases from J, with 7 bases between. The CDR3 runs to 11 residues. CDR3 DNA sequence: TGCAGTGCTAGTTCTCAGTACGAGCAGTACTTC. The encoded protein is CSASSQYEQYF.

This chain links TRBV7-3 with TRBJ2-1; weak D call: TRBD1 (6 bases). Germline lookup yields CDR1 SGHTA and CDR2 FQGTGA. This CDR3 region has 12 residues. V lost 4 bases and J lost 5, with 6 bases in between. The CDR3 sequence is CASSSGDNEQFF. As DNA, the CDR3 is TGTGCCAGCAGCTCAGGGGACAATGAGCAGTTCTTC.

The chain links TRBV11-1 to TRBJ2-1, with 7 bases that match TRBD1. CDR3 size: 14 residues. V gave up 5 bases and J gave up 7 bases; unmatched junction bases: 8. CDR1 SGHAT and CDR2 FQDESV come from the germline V gene (reference sequence). CDR3 loop: CASSPDRARNEQFF. As DNA, the CDR3 is TGTGCCAGCAGCCCCGACAGGGCCCGGAATGAGCAGTTCTTC.

V gene TRBV4-1 combines with J gene TRBJ1-4; 8 bases are a match to TRBD1. With 4 bases clipped from V and 0 bases from J, the junction kept 19 bases outside the gene matches. The CDR3 contains 21 residues. The germline V gene has CDR1 MGHRA and CDR2 YSYEKL. The CDR3 nucleotides are TGCGCCAGCAGCCGAGATTCCTCCGGGACAGGTGTCTTCGCAACTAATGAAAAACTGTTTTTT. Protein sequence: CASSRDSSGTGVFATNEKLFF.

The genes are TRBV5-1 and TRBJ1-2; TRBD1 is a possible D gene (6 bases). Germline V gene sequence: CDR1 SGHRS, CDR2 YFSETQ. V lost 2 bases and J lost 4, with 18 bases in between. This CDR3 has 16 residues. The CDR3 protein is CASSLSFTETGYGYTF. The CDR3 DNA reads as TGCGCCAGCAGCTTAAGTTTTACCGAGACAGGCTATGGCTACACCTTC.

V and J are TRBV11-2 and TRBJ1-1; D unresolved. With 1 base removed from V and 1 base from J, the gap between germline ends came to 7 bases. The germline V gene encodes CDR1 SGHAT and CDR2 FQNNGV. The CDR3 extends over 14 amino acids. The CDR3 spells CASSLGWANTEAFF. CDR3 bases: TGTGCCAGCAGCTTAGGTTGGGCGAACACTGAAGCTTTCTTT.

This clone was counted once. The gene calls are TRBV6-1 and TRBJ1-5; D may be TRBD1 (6 bases). The CDR3 loop spans 18 amino acids. The V end was cut by 1 base, the J end by 6 bases, with 22 bases between. Germline CDR1 and CDR2: MNHNS and SASEGT. The CDR3 coding sequence is TGTGCCAGCAGTGAAGGTCGCTGGGCGGGGGCGGTCGGTCAGCCCCAGCATTTT. It is translated as CASSEGRWAGAVGQPQHF.

The chain links TRBV15 to TRBJ2-1, with 10 bases fitting TRBD1. The junction had 5 bases not matched to a gene; V was cut back by 2 bases and J by 7 bases. Germline CDR1 is LNHNV and CDR2 is YYDKDF (reference sequence). CDR3 length equals 15 residues. CDR3 sequence (DNA): TGTGCCACCAGCAGACTCAGACAGGGGGCAAATGAGCAGTTCTTC. This codes for CATSRLRQGANEQFF.

This clone was seen a few times. The chain recombines TRBV7-8 with TRBJ2-1; 9 nucleotides agree with TRBD2. With V trimmed by 1 base and J by 8 bases, 9 bases remained unmatched. The CDR3 extends over 16 amino acids. Germline V gives CDR1 SGHVS, CDR2 FQNEAQ. CDR3 loop: CASSLGISGSWDEQFF. In DNA, the CDR3 is TGTGCCAGCAGCTTAGGTATTAGCGGGAGCTGGGATGAGCAGTTCTTC.

The J gene is TRBJ2-2, the V gene TRBV11-2, with D uncertain. CDR1 is SGHAT, CDR2 FQNNGV, per germline. V shed 0 bases and J shed 1 base, with 6 bases lying between them. CDR3 size: 15 residues. Written as DNA, the CDR3 is TGTGCCAGCAGCTTAGACTTTAGGAACACCGGGGAGCTGTTTTTT. It is translated as CASSLDFRNTGELFF. The whole variable domain, filled in from reference TRBV11-2 and TRBJ2-2, reads EAGVAQSPRYKIIEKRQSVAFWCNPISGHATLYWYQQILGQGPKLLIQFQNNGVVDDSQLPKDRFSAERLKGVDSTLKIQPAKLEDSAVYLCASSLDFRNTGELFFGEGSRLTVL.

The chain combines TRBV6-5 with TRBJ2-2; D remains ambiguous. Looked up from germline, CDR1 is MNHEY and CDR2 is SVGAGI. V was cut by 2 bases and J by 1 base, with 11 bases left in between. The CDR3 has 16 amino acids. The CDR3 sequence is CASSYEVAGNTGELFF. CDR3 nucleotide sequence: TGTGCCAGCAGTTACGAGGTAGCCGGGAACACCGGGGAGCTGTTTTTT.

This chain links TRBV2 with TRBJ2-1; D is perhaps TRBD2 (6 bases). The germline V gene encodes CDR1 SNHLY and CDR2 FYNNEI. The CDR3 extends over 15 amino acids. The V end lost 7 bases, the J end lost 4 bases, and 17 bases lay between the germline ends. The DNA of the CDR3 is TGTGCCAGCACCCCGGGACTCCTGTCGTACAATGAGCAGTTCTTC. Residues: CASTPGLLSYNEQFF.